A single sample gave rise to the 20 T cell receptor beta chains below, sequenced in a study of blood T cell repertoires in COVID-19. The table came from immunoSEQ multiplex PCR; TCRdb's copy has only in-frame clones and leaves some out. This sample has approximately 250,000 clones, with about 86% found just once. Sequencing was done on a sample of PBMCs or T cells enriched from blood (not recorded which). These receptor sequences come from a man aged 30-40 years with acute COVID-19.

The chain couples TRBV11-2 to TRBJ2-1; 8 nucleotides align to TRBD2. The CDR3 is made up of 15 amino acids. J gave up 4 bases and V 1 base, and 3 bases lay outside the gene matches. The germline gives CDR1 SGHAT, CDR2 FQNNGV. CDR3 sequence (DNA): TGTGCCAGCAGCTTAGTAGCTAGCGGGTACAATGAGCAGTTCTTC. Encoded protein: CASSLVASGYNEQFF.

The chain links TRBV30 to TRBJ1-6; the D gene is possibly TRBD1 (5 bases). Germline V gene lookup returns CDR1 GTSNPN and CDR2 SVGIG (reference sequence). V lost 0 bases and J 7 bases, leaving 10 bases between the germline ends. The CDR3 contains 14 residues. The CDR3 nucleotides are TGTGCCTGGAGTGTTGCAGGGCGCAATTCACCCCTCCACTTT. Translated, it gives CAWSVAGRNSPLHF.

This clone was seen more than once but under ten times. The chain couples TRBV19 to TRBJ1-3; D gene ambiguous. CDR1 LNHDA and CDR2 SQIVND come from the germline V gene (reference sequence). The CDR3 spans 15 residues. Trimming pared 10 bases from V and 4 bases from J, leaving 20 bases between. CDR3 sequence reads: CATQRVSNRGNTIYF. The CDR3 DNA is TGTGCCACCCAACGAGTTTCAAATCGGGGAAACACCATATATTTT.

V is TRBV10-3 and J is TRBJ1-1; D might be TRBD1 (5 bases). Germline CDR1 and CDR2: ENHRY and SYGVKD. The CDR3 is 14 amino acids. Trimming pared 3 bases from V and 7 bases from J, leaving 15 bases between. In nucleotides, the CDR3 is TGTGCCATCAGTGAAATCCCGGGGGGGGTTGAAGCTTTCTTT. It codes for CAISEIPGGVEAFF.

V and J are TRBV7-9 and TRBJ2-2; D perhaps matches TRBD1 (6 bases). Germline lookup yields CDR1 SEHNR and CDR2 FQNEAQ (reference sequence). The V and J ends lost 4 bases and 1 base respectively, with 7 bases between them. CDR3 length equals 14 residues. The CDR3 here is CASSWGQNTGELFF. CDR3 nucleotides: TGTGCCAGCAGCTGGGGACAGAACACCGGGGAGCTGTTTTTT. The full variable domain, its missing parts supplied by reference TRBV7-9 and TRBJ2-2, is DTGVSQNPRHKITKRGQNVTFRCDPISEHNRLYWYRQTLGQGPEFLTYFQNEAQLEKSRLLSDRFSAERPKGSFSTLEIQRTEQGDSAMYLCASSWGQNTGELFFGEGSRLTVL.

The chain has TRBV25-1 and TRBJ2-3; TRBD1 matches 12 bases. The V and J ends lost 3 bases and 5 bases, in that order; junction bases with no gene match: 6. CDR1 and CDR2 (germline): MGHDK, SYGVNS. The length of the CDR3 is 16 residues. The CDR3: CASSEAGTGGIDTQYF. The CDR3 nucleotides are TGTGCCAGCAGTGAGGCCGGGACAGGGGGCATAGATACGCAGTATTTT.

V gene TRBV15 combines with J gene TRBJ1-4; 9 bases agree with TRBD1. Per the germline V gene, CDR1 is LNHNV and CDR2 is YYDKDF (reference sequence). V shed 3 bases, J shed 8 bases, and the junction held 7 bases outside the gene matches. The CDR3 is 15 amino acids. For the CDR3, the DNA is TGTGCCACCAGCAGGGGGACAGGGAAAGAGGAAAAACTGTTTTTT. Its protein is CATSRGTGKEEKLFF.

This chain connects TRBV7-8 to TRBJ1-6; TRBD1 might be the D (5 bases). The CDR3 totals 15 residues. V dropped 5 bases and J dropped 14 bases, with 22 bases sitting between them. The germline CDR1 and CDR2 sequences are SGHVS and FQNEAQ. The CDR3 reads CASSPRVGAGRALHF. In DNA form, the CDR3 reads TGTGCCAGCAGCCCAAGGGTAGGGGCCGGGCGAGCCCTCCACTTT.

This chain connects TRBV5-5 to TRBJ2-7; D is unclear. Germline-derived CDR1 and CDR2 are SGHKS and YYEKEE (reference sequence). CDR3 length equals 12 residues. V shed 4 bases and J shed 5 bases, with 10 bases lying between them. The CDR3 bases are TGTGCCAGCAGCCAGACACTTCACGAGCAGTACGTC. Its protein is CASSQTLHEQYV.

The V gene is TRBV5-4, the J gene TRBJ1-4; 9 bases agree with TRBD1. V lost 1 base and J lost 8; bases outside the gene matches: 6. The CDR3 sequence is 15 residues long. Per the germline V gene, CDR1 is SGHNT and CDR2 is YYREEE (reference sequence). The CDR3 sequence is CASSLKRQGGEKLFF. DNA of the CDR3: TGTGCCAGCAGCTTGAAGCGACAGGGGGGGGAAAAACTGTTTTTT.

DNA of the CDR3: TGCGCCAGCAGCTTGAGGCCTAGCGGGGGGGCCCTGGGAGGAGAGACCCAGTACTTC. Protein: CASSLRPSGGALGGETQYF. The rearrangement links TRBV5-1 to TRBJ2-5; 12 bases are a match to TRBD2. The V gene's germline CDR1 is SGHRS and CDR2 YFSETQ. The ends lost 1 base at V and 4 bases at J; junction bases unmatched: 14. This CDR3 comprises 19 residues. Variable domain in full (rest from reference TRBV5-1 and TRBJ2-5): KAGVTQTPRYLIKTRGQQVTLSCSPISGHRSVSWYQQTPGQGLQFLFEYFSETQRNKGNFPGRFSGRQFSNSRSEMNVSTLELGDSALYLCASSLRPSGGALGGETQYFGPGTRLLVL.

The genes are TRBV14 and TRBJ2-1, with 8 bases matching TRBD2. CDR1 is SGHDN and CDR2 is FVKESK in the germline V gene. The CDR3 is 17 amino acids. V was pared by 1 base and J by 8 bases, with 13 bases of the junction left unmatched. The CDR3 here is CASSQGPGGRRLYEQFF. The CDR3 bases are TGTGCCAGCAGCCAAGGGCCGGGCGGGAGGAGGCTCTATGAGCAGTTCTTC. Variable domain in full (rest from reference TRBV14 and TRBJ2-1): EAGVTQFPSHSVIEKGQTVTLRCDPISGHDNLYWYRRVMGKEIKFLLHFVKESKQDESGMPNNRFLAERTGGTYSTLKVQPAELEDSGVYFCASSQGPGGRRLYEQFFGPGTRLTVL.

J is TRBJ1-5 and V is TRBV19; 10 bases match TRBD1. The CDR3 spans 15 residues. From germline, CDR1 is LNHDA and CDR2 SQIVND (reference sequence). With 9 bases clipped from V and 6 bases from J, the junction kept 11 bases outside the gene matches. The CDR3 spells CASGDRGQGSQPQHF. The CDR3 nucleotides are TGTGCCAGCGGCGACAGGGGGCAGGGTAGTCAGCCCCAGCATTTT. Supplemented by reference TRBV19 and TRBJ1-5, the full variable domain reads DGGITQSPKYLFRKEGQNVTLSCEQNLNHDAMYWYRQDPGQGLRLIYYSQIVNDFQKGDIAEGYSVSREKKESFPLTVTSAQKNPTAFYLCASGDRGQGSQPQHFGDGTRLSIL.

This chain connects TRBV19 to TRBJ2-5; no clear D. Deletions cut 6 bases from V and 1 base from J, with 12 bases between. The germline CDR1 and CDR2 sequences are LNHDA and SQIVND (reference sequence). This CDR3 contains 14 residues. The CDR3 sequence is CASRNYGGQETQYF. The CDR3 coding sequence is TGTGCCAGTAGGAATTACGGCGGCCAAGAGACCCAGTACTTC.

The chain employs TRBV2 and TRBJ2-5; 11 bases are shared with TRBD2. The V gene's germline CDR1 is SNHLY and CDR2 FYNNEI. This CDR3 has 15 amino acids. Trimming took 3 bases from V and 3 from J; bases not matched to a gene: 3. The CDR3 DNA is TGTGCCAGCAGTGAGACTAGCGGGGCCAAAGAGACCCAGTACTTC. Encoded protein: CASSETSGAKETQYF.

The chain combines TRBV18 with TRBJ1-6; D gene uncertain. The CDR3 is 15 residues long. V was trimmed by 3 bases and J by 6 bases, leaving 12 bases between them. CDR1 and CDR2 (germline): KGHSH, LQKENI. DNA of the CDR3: TGTGCCAGCTCACCGCTTAAAGAGGGTAATTCACCCCTCCACTTT. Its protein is CASSPLKEGNSPLHF.

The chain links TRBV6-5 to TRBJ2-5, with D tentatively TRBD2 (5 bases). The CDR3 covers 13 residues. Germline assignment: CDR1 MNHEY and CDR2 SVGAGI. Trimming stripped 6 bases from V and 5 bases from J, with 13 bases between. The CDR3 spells CASRGARVETQYF. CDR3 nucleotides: TGTGCCAGCAGGGGAGCCCGGGTGGAGACCCAGTACTTC.

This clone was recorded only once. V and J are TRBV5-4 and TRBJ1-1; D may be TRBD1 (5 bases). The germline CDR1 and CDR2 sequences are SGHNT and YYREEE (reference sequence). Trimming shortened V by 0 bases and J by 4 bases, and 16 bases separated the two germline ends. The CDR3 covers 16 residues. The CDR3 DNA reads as TGTGCCAGCAGCTTGGGGGGAGGCAACCAGGGCACTGAAGCTTTCTTT. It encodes CASSLGGGNQGTEAFF.

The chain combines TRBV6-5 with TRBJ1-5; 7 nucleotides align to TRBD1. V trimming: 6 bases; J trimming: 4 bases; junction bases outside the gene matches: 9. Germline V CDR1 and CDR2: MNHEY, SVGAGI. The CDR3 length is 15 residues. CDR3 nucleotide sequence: TGTGCCAGCAGCCATAACAGGGGAAGTAATCAGCCCCAGCATTTT. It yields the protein CASSHNRGSNQPQHF.

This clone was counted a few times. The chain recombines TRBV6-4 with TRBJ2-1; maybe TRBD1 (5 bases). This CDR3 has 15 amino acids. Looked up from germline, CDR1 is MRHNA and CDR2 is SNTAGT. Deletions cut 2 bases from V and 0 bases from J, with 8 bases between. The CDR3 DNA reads TGTGCCAGCAGTGACACGACAGACTCCTACAATGAGCAGTTCTTC. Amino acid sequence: CASSDTTDSYNEQFF.